One T cell receptor (beta chain) is described in this entry. The CDR3 sequence is 15 residues long. Trimming stripped 5 bases from V and 4 bases from J, with 14 bases between. CDR1 and CDR2 (germline): SGHAT, FQDESV (reference sequence). The entry originates in a study of cytotoxic CD8 clonotypes in ibrutinib-treated CLL. The data were produced by immunoSEQ multiplex PCR, yet TCRdb's version contains in-frame clones alone and is incomplete. This table has roughly 250,000 clones, less than 75% appearing once. TCR beta libraries used 2 to 2.5 micrograms of genomic DNA from cryopreserved PBMCs. The source material was PBMCs, sampled after 24 months of ibrutinib treatment. This clonotype originated in a human donor with chronic lymphocytic leukemia. The genes are TRBV11-1 and TRBJ2-2; D remains ambiguous. CDR3 in amino acids: CASSNQTPGTGELFF. CDR3 sequence (DNA): TGTGCCAGCAGCAACCAAACCCCGGGCACCGGGGAGCTGTTTTTT.